A selection of T cell receptor beta chains follows, all from one sample in a study of shared clonotypes between healthy human individuals. The method was immunoSEQ multiplex PCR; TCRdb's version includes in-frame clones alone and lacks a portion of them. The sample contains about 1,500,000 clones, over 95% of which appear only once. Source material: naive CD4+ T cells sorted from blood. The receptors were gathered from a young man in good health. Both conserved end residues are part of each CDR3. A D gene is named only where the DNA matches it firmly. Clone size, where shown, is once, few, many, or a class for clones that have expanded.

cdr3_aa	cdr3_nt	clone_size	j_call	v_call	d_call
CASSNREDTEAFF	TGTGCCAGCAGTAACAGGGAGGACACTGAAGCTTTCTTT	NA	TRBJ1-1	TRBV28	NA
CASSASDTQYF	TGTGCCAGCAGCGCCTCGGATACGCAGTATTTT	NA	TRBJ2-3	TRBV7-9	NA
CATERTRGGTDTQYF	TGTGCCACAGAACGGACTAGGGGGGGGACAGATACGCAGTATTTT	NA	TRBJ2-3	TRBV10-3	NA
CASSLGPPAYNEQFF	TGTGCCAGCAGCTTAGGGCCCCCCGCCTACAATGAGCAGTTCTTC	NA	TRBJ2-1	TRBV11-1	NA
CASSQGPGLADRKNIQYF	TGTGCCAGCAGTCAAGGGCCTGGGCTAGCGGACCGCAAAAACATTCAGTACTTC	NA	TRBJ2-4	TRBV7-2	TRBD2
CASSEYPTGGTDTQYF	TGTGCCAGCAGTGAATACCCCACAGGGGGGACAGATACGCAGTATTTT	once	TRBJ2-3	TRBV25-1	TRBD1
CASSEDFGIRELFF	TGTGCCAGCAGTGAAGATTTCGGGATTCGGGAGCTGTTTTTT	NA	TRBJ2-2	TRBV2	NA
CASSTLAGGPYNEQFF	TGTGCCAGCAGTACCCTAGCGGGAGGCCCCTACAATGAGCAGTTCTTC	NA	TRBJ2-1	TRBV27	TRBD2
CASGPTDNSYGYTF	TGTGCTAGTGGTCCAACGGACAATTCCTATGGCTACACCTTC	NA	TRBJ1-2	TRBV12-5	NA
CASNLPPTGELFF	TGTGCCAGCAATTTGCCCCCCACCGGGGAGCTGTTTTTT	NA	TRBJ2-2	TRBV25-1	NA
CASSLAGGGYNEQFF	TGCGCCAGCAGCTTAGCGGGAGGGGGCTACAATGAGCAGTTCTTC	NA	TRBJ2-1	TRBV5-1	TRBD2
CATAYGTYEQYF	TGTGCCACAGCATACGGTACCTACGAGCAGTACTTC	NA	TRBJ2-7	TRBV6-6	NA